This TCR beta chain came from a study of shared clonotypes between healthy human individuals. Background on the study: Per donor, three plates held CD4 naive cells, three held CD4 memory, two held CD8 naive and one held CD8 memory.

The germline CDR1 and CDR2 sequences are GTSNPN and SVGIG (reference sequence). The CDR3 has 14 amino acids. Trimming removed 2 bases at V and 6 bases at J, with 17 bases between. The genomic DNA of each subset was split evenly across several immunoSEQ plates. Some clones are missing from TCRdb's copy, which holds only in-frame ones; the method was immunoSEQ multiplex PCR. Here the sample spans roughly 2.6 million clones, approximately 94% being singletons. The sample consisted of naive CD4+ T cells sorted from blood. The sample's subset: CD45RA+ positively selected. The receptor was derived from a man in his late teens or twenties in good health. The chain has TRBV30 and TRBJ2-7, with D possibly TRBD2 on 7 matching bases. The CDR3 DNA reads TGTGCCTGGAGTCTCCTGGGGGGGCGTCGCGAGCAGTACTTC. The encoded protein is CAWSLLGGRREQYF.